This T cell receptor (beta chain) was recovered during a study of memory CD4+ T cells and cytomegalovirus serostatus. Study information: Healthy Belgian adult donors included nine or ten CMV-positive and approximately 25 CMV-negative people.

The ends were cut back, 5 bases at V and 0 bases at J, with 4 bases in the middle. CDR1 and CDR2 (germline): MNHEY, SMNVEV (reference sequence). The CDR3 loop spans 13 amino acids. About this clone itself: What it binds is unknown.

TCRdb keeps only in-frame clones here, not all; method: immunoSEQ multiplex PCR. The data contain under 50,000 clones, roughly 78% of them singletons. Single viable CD3+CD4+CD8-CD45RO+ cells were sorted as the memory CD4+ T cells. Study-wide points: Suggested: most of the CMV-linked TCR signature lies in CD4+ memory cells. CD4+ memory repertoires contained 67 of 164 reported CMV TCRbeta sequences.

This sequence was found in an adult in good health and CMV-seronegative. J is TRBJ2-2 and V is TRBV27; the D is unclear. The material sequenced was memory CD4+ T cells from blood. CDR3 coding DNA: TGTGCCAGCAGTCTCTCGAACACCGGGGAGCTGTTTTTT. This gives the protein CASSLSNTGELFF.